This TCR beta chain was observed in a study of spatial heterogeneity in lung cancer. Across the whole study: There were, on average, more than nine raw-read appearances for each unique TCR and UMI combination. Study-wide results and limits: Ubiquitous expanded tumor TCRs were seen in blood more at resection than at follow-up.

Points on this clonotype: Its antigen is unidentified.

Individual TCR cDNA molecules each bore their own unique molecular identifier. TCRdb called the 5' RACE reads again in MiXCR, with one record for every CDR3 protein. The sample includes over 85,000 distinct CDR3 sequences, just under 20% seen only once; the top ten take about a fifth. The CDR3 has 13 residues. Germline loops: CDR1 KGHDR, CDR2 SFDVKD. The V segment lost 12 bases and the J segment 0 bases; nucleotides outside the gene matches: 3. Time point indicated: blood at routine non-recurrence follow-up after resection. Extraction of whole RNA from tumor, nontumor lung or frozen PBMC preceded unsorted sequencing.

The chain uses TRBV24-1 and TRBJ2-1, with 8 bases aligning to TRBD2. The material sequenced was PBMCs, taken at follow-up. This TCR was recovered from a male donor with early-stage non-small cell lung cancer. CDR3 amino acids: CAAGGDSYNEQFF. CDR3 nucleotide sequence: TGTGCCGCGGGGGGAGACTCCTACAATGAGCAGTTCTTC.